The next 26 T cell receptor beta chains were all read from a single sample in a study of shared clonotypes between healthy human individuals. Sequencing was performed with immunoSEQ multiplex PCR; in TCRdb, only in-frame clones are kept and a portion is missing. The table lists approximately 250,000 clones, just over 65% of them singletons. The specimen sequenced was memory CD4+ T cells sorted from blood. Indicated subset: CD45RA-negative fraction. The receptor set was obtained from a man aged 25-45 years in good health.

Here the CDR3 reads CAISDPRGSYEQYF. The CDR3 coding sequence is TGTGCCATCAGTGATCCCAGGGGATCCTACGAGCAGTACTTC. The chain is built from TRBV10-3 and TRBJ2-7, with D possibly TRBD1 on 6 matching bases. This CDR3 is 14 amino acids long. V was trimmed by 3 bases and J by 1 base, leaving 10 bases between them. Germline V gives CDR1 ENHRY, CDR2 SYGVKD.

The chain carries TRBV9 and TRBJ2-3, with D perhaps matching TRBD2 (5 bases). Germline-derived CDR1 and CDR2 are SGDLS and YYNGEE. CDR3 length equals 13 residues. V dropped 6 bases and J dropped 2 bases, with 10 bases sitting between them. CDR3 in amino acids: CASTRGNTDTQYF. CDR3 DNA: TGTGCCAGCACCCGGGGAAACACAGATACGCAGTATTTT.

In DNA form, the CDR3 reads TGCGCCAGCAGCCAAGCCACAGGGGGTAGGACAGATACGCAGTATTTT. Encoded protein: CASSQATGGRTDTQYF. The chain combines TRBV4-3 with TRBJ2-3; 8 bases are a match to TRBD1. V lost 1 base to trimming and J lost 3 bases; unmatched junction nucleotides: 6. Germline V gives CDR1 LGHNA, CDR2 YSLEER. This CDR3 spans 16 amino acids.

The V call is TRBV9, the J call TRBJ2-3, with D unclear. The CDR3 is 12 residues long. The germline V gene has CDR1 SGDLS and CDR2 YYNGEE. Trimming cost V 4 bases and J 3 bases, with 6 bases left between them. The CDR3 is CASSTQTDTQYF. In DNA, the CDR3 is TGTGCCAGCAGCACCCAAACAGATACGCAGTATTTT.

V and J are TRBV6-5 and TRBJ2-4; D gene ambiguous. Germline CDR1 is MNHEY and CDR2 is SVGAGI. The CDR3 spans 11 residues. V was pared by 4 bases and J by 11 bases, with 9 bases between. The CDR3 protein is CASSLGSVQYF. In DNA, the CDR3 is TGTGCCAGCAGTTTAGGTTCTGTTCAGTACTTC.

The chain employs TRBV15 and TRBJ2-3, with a tentative D call TRBD2 (6 bases). CDR3 size: 14 residues. Trimming left V 1 base short and J 6 bases short, with 11 bases between. Germline values: CDR1 LNHNV, CDR2 YYDKDF (reference sequence). The CDR3 region has the DNA TGTGCCACCAGCAGAGCGGGGGTGCGTGATACGCAGTATTTT. This encodes CATSRAGVRDTQYF.

The chain combines TRBV25-1 with TRBJ2-7, with 11 bases that match TRBD2. V gave up 6 bases and J gave up 0 bases; unmatched junction bases: 7. Germline V CDR1 and CDR2: MGHDK, SYGVNS. The CDR3 is 16 residues long. The CDR3 nucleotides are TGTGCCAGCAGGGACTCCGGGACTAGCGGCTCCTACGAGCAGTACTTC. As protein: CASRDSGTSGSYEQYF.

This clone was observed a handful of times. The chain employs TRBV18 and TRBJ1-5; TRBD1 matches at 7 bases. V lost 6 bases, J lost 3 bases, and 2 bases stayed unmatched. CDR1 is KGHSH and CDR2 is LQKENI in the germline V gene. This CDR3 spans 13 amino acids. The CDR3 loop is CASSGQYNQPQHF. CDR3 nucleotide sequence: TGTGCCAGCTCGGGACAGTACAATCAGCCCCAGCATTTT.

The chain employs TRBV7-2 and TRBJ1-1, with unresolved D. The CDR3 sequence is 15 residues long. The V gene lost 6 bases and the J gene lost 4 bases, with 18 bases spanning the gap. Per the germline V gene, CDR1 is SGHTA and CDR2 is FQGNSA. The CDR3 loop reads CASSPVAGRVTEAFF. CDR3 bases: TGTGCCAGCAGTCCTGTGGCCGGGCGAGTCACTGAAGCTTTCTTT.

V is TRBV4-3 and J is TRBJ1-3; tentatively, D is TRBD1 (6 bases). V was clipped by 3 bases and J by 0 bases, with 15 bases between them. Germline V gives CDR1 LGHNA, CDR2 YSLEER. CDR3 length: 17 amino acids. This chain's CDR3 is CASSHNPGQSSGNTIYF. CDR3 bases: TGCGCCAGCAGCCATAATCCGGGACAAAGCTCTGGAAACACCATATATTTT.

The J gene is TRBJ2-1, the V gene TRBV5-1; 8 nucleotides align to TRBD2. The germline V gene has CDR1 SGHRS and CDR2 YFSETQ. Trimming removed 3 bases from V and 0 bases from J; junction bases left unmatched: 8. The CDR3 is made up of 17 amino acids. In DNA, the CDR3 is TGCGCCAGCAGCTCTTTAGCGGGACCTAGCTCCTACAATGAGCAGTTCTTC. It yields the protein CASSSLAGPSSYNEQFF.

The chain joins TRBV7-2 to TRBJ2-1, with TRBD2 matching 8 bases. Germline trimming cut 0 bases from V and 2 bases from J; bases unmatched to any gene: 12. Per the germline V gene, CDR1 is SGHTA and CDR2 is FQGNSA. There are 19 residues in the CDR3. The CDR3 reads CASSLATAFGGRPYNEQFF. The DNA of the CDR3 is TGTGCCAGCAGCTTAGCCACAGCATTCGGCGGGAGGCCCTACAATGAGCAGTTCTTC.

This clone was detected only a few times. The chain uses TRBV18 and TRBJ2-3, with D perhaps matching TRBD1 (5 bases). Trimming left V 6 bases short and J 6 bases short, with 13 bases between. From germline, CDR1 is KGHSH and CDR2 LQKENI. CDR3 size: 13 residues. In nucleotides, the CDR3 is TGTGCCAGCTCTTCGGCAGGGAAGGATACGCAGTATTTT. Amino acid sequence: CASSSAGKDTQYF.

J is TRBJ1-3 and V is TRBV6-1; 7 bases are a match to TRBD1. The CDR3 totals 15 residues. Germline trimming cut 5 bases from V and 4 bases from J; bases unmatched to any gene: 8. Germline CDR1 reads MNHNS; CDR2 reads SASEGT. CDR3 nucleotides: TGTGCCAGCAGTCTAAACAGGGGATCGGGAAACACCATATATTTT. As protein: CASSLNRGSGNTIYF.

V gene TRBV18 combines with J gene TRBJ2-7, with D hard to call. Germline V gives CDR1 KGHSH, CDR2 LQKENI. The ends were cut back, 8 bases at V and 6 bases at J, with 17 bases in the middle. The CDR3 runs 13 residues. The CDR3 DNA reads as TGTGCCAGCCCTAAGGAGTTTCTGTTCGAGCAGTACTTC. Its translation is CASPKEFLFEQYF.

V usage is TRBV19 and J usage is TRBJ2-2, with D perhaps matching TRBD1 (7 bases). This CDR3 has 19 residues. Trimming stripped 5 bases from V and 6 bases from J, with 28 bases between. Germline CDR1 LNHDA, CDR2 SQIVND (reference sequence). CDR3 nucleotides: TGTGCCAGTAGTCCAGGGGGGTCAGCTCGACAGGGATGGGCCGGGGAGCTGTTTTTT. Translated: CASSPGGSARQGWAGELFF.

The rearrangement uses TRBV6-6 and TRBJ2-7; no clear D. The CDR3 consists of 13 residues. Trimming left V 6 bases short and J 4 bases short, with 13 bases between. Germline values: CDR1 MNHNY, CDR2 SVGAGI (reference sequence). The CDR3, as DNA: TGTGCCAGCAGGCCACCGCTGCTATACGAGCAGTACTTC. Its translation: CASRPPLLYEQYF.

The rearrangement links TRBV5-1 to TRBJ2-7, with TRBD1 identical over 7 bases. Germline values: CDR1 SGHRS, CDR2 YFSETQ. J lost 3 bases, V lost 4 bases, and 10 bases had no gene match. This CDR3 comprises 15 residues. In DNA form, the CDR3 reads TGCGCCAGCAGCCCGGTAAGGACAGGAGACTACGAGCAGTACTTC. Translated: CASSPVRTGDYEQYF.

The chain carries TRBV6-6 and TRBJ2-5, with unresolved D. The length of the CDR3 is 13 residues. The germline V gene encodes CDR1 MNHNY and CDR2 SVGAGI (reference sequence). V lost 9 bases and J 4 bases, leaving 15 bases between the germline ends. Here the CDR3 reads CASGRVPRETQYF. In nucleotides, the CDR3 is TGTGCCAGTGGTAGGGTCCCTCGAGAGACCCAGTACTTC.

J is TRBJ2-5 and V is TRBV2, with a tentative D call TRBD1 (6 bases). The V end was cut by 7 bases, the J end by 3 bases, with 12 bases between. There are 13 residues in the CDR3. Germline V lookup: CDR1 SNHLY, CDR2 FYNNEI. The CDR3 DNA reads as TGTGCCAGCACTCGGGCAGGGGAAGAGACCCAGTACTTC. Protein: CASTRAGEETQYF.

CDR3 bases: TGTGCCAGCAGTCCGGGAGACCTAAACTATGGCTACACCTTC. Its translation is CASSPGDLNYGYTF. The chain joins TRBV28 to TRBJ1-2; D remains ambiguous. V was cut by 5 bases and J by 2 bases, with 12 bases left in between. Germline assignment: CDR1 MDHEN and CDR2 SYDVKM. The length of the CDR3 is 14 residues.

The V call is TRBV7-9, the J call TRBJ2-5; weak D call: TRBD1 (6 bases). Germline V gives CDR1 SEHNR, CDR2 FQNEAQ (reference sequence). The CDR3 has 17 amino acids. Between the trimmed V and J ends, which lost 6 bases and 5 bases, there was a span of 25 bases. Here the CDR3 reads CASSYRDKGAVGETQYF. DNA for the CDR3: TGTGCCAGCAGTTACAGGGACAAGGGTGCTGTAGGGGAGACCCAGTACTTC.

The rearrangement joins TRBV7-9 to TRBJ2-7; D may be TRBD1 (6 bases). Germline CDR1 reads SEHNR; CDR2 reads FQNEAQ (reference sequence). The CDR3 has 16 amino acids. Deletions cut 5 bases from V and 0 bases from J, with 17 bases between. CDR3 loop: CASSTPQGHPSYEQYF. The CDR3 DNA reads TGTGCCAGCAGCACTCCCCAGGGACACCCCTCCTACGAGCAGTACTTC.

This chain uses TRBV9 with TRBJ1-5; a possible D gene is TRBD1 (6 bases). The length of the CDR3 is 13 residues. The germline V gene encodes CDR1 SGDLS and CDR2 YYNGEE. Deletions cut 6 bases from V and 9 bases from J, with 16 bases between. DNA for the CDR3: TGTGCCAGCACCGAGGGGGTCTCGGGGCCCCAGCATTTT. It is translated as CASTEGVSGPQHF.

V and J are TRBV5-5 and TRBJ2-2; maybe TRBD2 (5 bases). Germline CDR1 and CDR2: SGHKS and YYEKEE (reference sequence). Trimming took off 0 bases at V and 7 bases at J, with 7 bases between the two ends. This CDR3 comprises 13 residues. The CDR3, as DNA: TGTGCCAGCAGCTTGGGAAGCGGCGGGGAGCTGTTTTTT. Translation gives CASSLGSGGELFF.

This chain connects TRBV30 to TRBJ1-5, with D hard to call. V lost 0 bases and J 3 bases, leaving 6 bases between the germline ends. The germline V gene has CDR1 GTSNPN and CDR2 SVGIG (reference sequence). CDR3 length equals 13 residues. CDR3 sequence reads: CAWSVPTNQPQHF. The CDR3 DNA follows: TGTGCCTGGAGTGTCCCGACCAATCAGCCCCAGCATTTT.